A selection of T cell receptor beta chains follows, all from one sample in a study of control samples from healthy donors and cancer patients. Only in-frame clones appear in the TCRdb table, and some are missing; sequencing was by immunoSEQ multiplex PCR. The sample lists 65,000 to 85,000 clones, around 90% occurring once. Sequences were obtained from PBMCs. The receptors shown here come from a woman between 50 and 59 years old with colorectal cancer. Both conserved end residues are part of each CDR3. A D gene is named only where the DNA matches it firmly. A row's size may be missing; if present it is once, few, many or a size class.

V gene: TRBV18; D gene: -; J gene: TRBJ2-1; clone size: -; CDR3 protein: CASSQTRNNEQFF; CDR3 DNA: TGTGCCAGCTCACAGACAAGAAACAATGAGCAGTTCTTC
V gene: TRBV3-1/TRBV3-2; D gene: -; J gene: TRBJ2-1; clone size: -; CDR3 protein: CASSFRGRGAANEQFF; CDR3 DNA: TGTGCCAGCAGCTTCCGGGGAAGGGGGGCGGCTAATGAGCAGTTCTTC
V gene: TRBV19; D gene: -; J gene: TRBJ2-1; clone size: few; CDR3 protein: CASSIELNYNEQFF; CDR3 DNA: TGTGCCAGTAGTATTGAGCTAAACTACAATGAGCAGTTCTTC
V gene: TRBV20-1; D gene: -; J gene: TRBJ1-2; clone size: -; CDR3 protein: CSASIQGDGYTF; CDR3 DNA: TGCAGTGCTAGTATTCAGGGAGATGGCTACACCTTC
V gene: TRBV7-2; D gene: TRBD1; J gene: TRBJ2-1; clone size: -; CDR3 protein: CASSADRGRGNEQFF; CDR3 DNA: TGTGCCAGCAGCGCCGACAGGGGGCGCGGCAATGAGCAGTTCTTC
V gene: TRBV6-5; D gene: -; J gene: TRBJ2-3; clone size: -; CDR3 protein: CASKETGRTDTQYF; CDR3 DNA: TGTGCCAGCAAAGAAACGGGGCGCACAGATACGCAGTATTTT
V gene: TRBV5-1; D gene: TRBD1; J gene: TRBJ2-3; clone size: -; CDR3 protein: CASSLGTGKDTQYF; CDR3 DNA: TGCGCCAGCAGCTTGGGGACAGGAAAAGATACGCAGTATTTT
V gene: TRBV12-3/TRBV12-4; D gene: -; J gene: TRBJ1-4; clone size: -; CDR3 protein: CASRATNEKLFF; CDR3 DNA: TGTGCCAGCAGAGCAACTAATGAAAAACTGTTTTTT
V gene: TRBV30; D gene: -; J gene: TRBJ1-6; clone size: -; CDR3 protein: CAWSVRQSLYNSPLHF; CDR3 DNA: TGTGCCTGGAGTGTACGACAGAGCCTATATAATTCACCCCTCCACTTT
V gene: TRBV10-2; D gene: -; J gene: TRBJ2-2; clone size: once; CDR3 protein: CASSEYPGQVELFF; CDR3 DNA: TGCGCCAGCAGTGAGTATCCGGGACAAGTGGAGCTGTTTTTT
V gene: TRBV5-5; D gene: -; J gene: TRBJ1-2; clone size: -; CDR3 protein: CASSFGGPMYGYTF; CDR3 DNA: TGTGCCAGCAGCTTCGGGGGACCTATGTATGGCTACACCTTC
V gene: TRBV19; D gene: -; J gene: TRBJ1-1; clone size: -; CDR3 protein: CASSIHVGRATEAFF; CDR3 DNA: TGTGCCAGTAGTATTCACGTGGGCAGAGCGACTGAAGCTTTCTTT
V gene: TRBV3-1/TRBV3-2; D gene: TRBD1; J gene: TRBJ2-2; clone size: -; CDR3 protein: CASSQSTGGYGELFF; CDR3 DNA: TGTGCCAGCAGCCAATCAACAGGGGGCTACGGGGAGCTGTTTTTT
V gene: TRBV7-9; D gene: TRBD1; J gene: TRBJ1-3; clone size: -; CDR3 protein: CASSPGQGINTIYF; CDR3 DNA: TGTGCCAGCAGCCCGGGACAGGGAATAAACACCATATATTTT
V gene: TRBV5-5; D gene: -; J gene: TRBJ1-3; clone size: -; CDR3 protein: CASGRGPGNTIYF; CDR3 DNA: TGTGCCAGCGGGAGGGGCCCTGGAAACACCATATATTTT
V gene: TRBV10-1; D gene: TRBD2; J gene: TRBJ2-3; clone size: -; CDR3 protein: CASSDPSGYTDTQYF; CDR3 DNA: TGCGCCAGCAGTGATCCTAGCGGCTACACAGATACGCAGTATTTT
V gene: TRBV4-3; D gene: TRBD2; J gene: TRBJ2-3; clone size: -; CDR3 protein: CASSPLGASGGADTQYF; CDR3 DNA: TGCGCCAGCAGCCCTCTAGGGGCTAGCGGGGGGGCAGATACGCAGTATTTT
V gene: TRBV7-9; D gene: -; J gene: TRBJ1-5; clone size: -; CDR3 protein: CASSLGGNSNQPQHF; CDR3 DNA: TGTGCCAGCAGCTTAGGCGGGAATAGCAATCAGCCCCAGCATTTT
V gene: TRBV19; D gene: -; J gene: TRBJ1-1; clone size: -; CDR3 protein: CASSTGALGETEAFF; CDR3 DNA: TGTGCCAGTAGTACAGGAGCCCTCGGGGAGACTGAAGCTTTCTTT
V gene: TRBV11-1; D gene: TRBD1; J gene: TRBJ2-3; clone size: -; CDR3 protein: CASSPGQISTDTQYF; CDR3 DNA: TGTGCCAGCAGCCCGGGACAGATAAGCACAGATACGCAGTATTTT
V gene: TRBV7-3; D gene: -; J gene: TRBJ2-2; clone size: -; CDR3 protein: CASSPDSLNTGELFF; CDR3 DNA: TGTGCCAGCAGCCCAGACAGCTTGAACACCGGGGAGCTGTTTTTT
V gene: TRBV6-5; D gene: -; J gene: TRBJ1-1; clone size: -; CDR3 protein: CASSRGNTEAFF; CDR3 DNA: TGTGCCAGCAGTCGAGGGAACACTGAAGCTTTCTTT
V gene: TRBV13; D gene: TRBD1; J gene: TRBJ1-1; clone size: once; CDR3 protein: CASSGTENTEAFF; CDR3 DNA: TGTGCCAGCAGCGGGACAGAGAACACTGAAGCTTTCTTT
V gene: TRBV10-3; D gene: TRBD1; J gene: TRBJ1-5; clone size: -; CDR3 protein: CAISEGAGQGIQPQHF; CDR3 DNA: TGTGCCATCAGTGAAGGGGCGGGACAGGGGATTCAGCCCCAGCATTTT
V gene: TRBV4-3; D gene: TRBD1; J gene: TRBJ1-4; clone size: -; CDR3 protein: CASSQAIRPGGLRVGGGEKLFF; CDR3 DNA: TGCGCCAGCAGCCAGGCCATCCGGCCAGGGGGCTTAAGGGTGGGCGGCGGTGAAAAACTGTTTTTT
V gene: TRBV6-1; D gene: -; J gene: TRBJ1-2; clone size: -; CDR3 protein: CASSEARWGSYGYTF; CDR3 DNA: TGTGCCAGCAGTGAAGCACGCTGGGGCTCCTATGGCTACACCTTC
V gene: TRBV2; D gene: -; J gene: TRBJ1-3; clone size: -; CDR3 protein: CASRATTGLGTTIYF; CDR3 DNA: TGTGCCAGCAGAGCGACTACTGGATTGGGAACCACCATATATTTT
V gene: TRBV6-5; D gene: TRBD1; J gene: TRBJ1-2; clone size: -; CDR3 protein: CASSYSRTGGGYGYTF; CDR3 DNA: TGTGCCAGCAGTTACTCCCGGACAGGGGGCGGCTATGGCTACACCTTC
V gene: TRBV14; D gene: -; J gene: TRBJ2-2; clone size: -; CDR3 protein: CASSEDSAGELFF; CDR3 DNA: TGTGCCAGCAGCGAAGACTCCGCCGGGGAGCTGTTTTTT
V gene: TRBV23-1; D gene: TRBD1; J gene: TRBJ2-1; clone size: -; CDR3 protein: CASSQSGTHRGEQFF; CDR3 DNA: TGCGCCAGCAGTCAATCGGGGACCCACAGGGGTGAGCAGTTCTTC
V gene: TRBV7-2; D gene: -; J gene: TRBJ1-4; clone size: -; CDR3 protein: CASRPAEEEKLFF; CDR3 DNA: TGTGCCAGCAGACCGGCCGAGGAAGAAAAACTGTTTTTT
V gene: TRBV9; D gene: TRBD1; J gene: TRBJ2-2; clone size: -; CDR3 protein: CASSIRDSGTGELFF; CDR3 DNA: TGTGCCAGCAGCATCCGGGACAGTGGCACCGGGGAGCTGTTTTTT
V gene: TRBV19; D gene: -; J gene: TRBJ2-2; clone size: -; CDR3 protein: CASSIGGGLTGELFF; CDR3 DNA: TGTGCCAGTAGTATAGGGGGTGGTCTAACCGGGGAGCTGTTTTTT
V gene: TRBV18; D gene: -; J gene: TRBJ1-3; clone size: -; CDR3 protein: CASSPVLDSGNTIYF; CDR3 DNA: TGTGCCAGCTCACCCGTTTTGGACTCTGGAAACACCATATATTTT
V gene: TRBV7-3; D gene: -; J gene: TRBJ2-5; clone size: -; CDR3 protein: CASSARGGGQETQYF; CDR3 DNA: TGTGCCAGCAGCGCCAGGGGGGGTGGACAAGAGACCCAGTACTTC
V gene: TRBV19; D gene: -; J gene: TRBJ1-1; clone size: -; CDR3 protein: CASSSGYYSEAFF; CDR3 DNA: TGTGCCAGTAGTTCAGGGTATTACTCTGAAGCTTTCTTT
V gene: TRBV18; D gene: -; J gene: TRBJ1-6; clone size: -; CDR3 protein: CASSPRDNSPLHF; CDR3 DNA: TGTGCCAGCTCACCACGGGATAATTCACCCCTCCACTTT
V gene: TRBV15; D gene: TRBD1; J gene: TRBJ2-6; clone size: -; CDR3 protein: CATSRGGQGVSSGANVLTF; CDR3 DNA: TGTGCCACCAGCAGAGGGGGACAGGGAGTCTCCTCTGGGGCCAACGTCCTGACTTTC
V gene: TRBV5-6; D gene: -; J gene: TRBJ1-2; clone size: -; CDR3 protein: CASSLRGLQYPYGYTF; CDR3 DNA: TGTGCCAGCAGTCTCAGAGGACTTCAATACCCCTATGGCTACACCTTC
V gene: TRBV30; D gene: -; J gene: TRBJ2-3; clone size: -; CDR3 protein: CAWEPGDTQYF; CDR3 DNA: TGTGCCTGGGAGCCGGGGGATACGCAGTATTTT
V gene: TRBV4-3; D gene: TRBD1; J gene: TRBJ2-5; clone size: few; CDR3 protein: CASSQDGGQGGETQYF; CDR3 DNA: TGCGCCAGCAGCCAAGATGGAGGACAGGGAGGAGAGACCCAGTACTTC
V gene: TRBV5-1; D gene: -; J gene: TRBJ2-3; clone size: -; CDR3 protein: CASSLGPTSTDTQYF; CDR3 DNA: TGCGCCAGCAGCTTGGGGCCAACCAGCACAGATACGCAGTATTTT
V gene: TRBV24-1; D gene: -; J gene: TRBJ2-2; clone size: -; CDR3 protein: CATSDFRQFGNTGELFF; CDR3 DNA: TGTGCCACCAGTGATTTTCGACAGTTCGGGAACACCGGGGAGCTGTTTTTT
V gene: TRBV7-6; D gene: -; J gene: TRBJ2-3; clone size: -; CDR3 protein: CASSRKRGSEVTDTQYF; CDR3 DNA: TGTGCCAGCAGCCGAAAAAGAGGAAGCGAGGTCACAGATACGCAGTATTTT
V gene: TRBV4-3; D gene: TRBD1; J gene: TRBJ1-2; clone size: -; CDR3 protein: CASSQELGTGGDYGYTF; CDR3 DNA: TGCGCCAGCAGCCAAGAATTAGGGACAGGGGGCGACTATGGCTACACCTTC
V gene: TRBV19; D gene: -; J gene: TRBJ1-5; clone size: few; CDR3 protein: CASSIHSLNQPQHF; CDR3 DNA: TGTGCCAGTAGTATACACAGCCTCAATCAGCCCCAGCATTTT
V gene: TRBV18; D gene: -; J gene: TRBJ1-2; clone size: -; CDR3 protein: CASSPAPGEAVDYGYTF; CDR3 DNA: TGTGCCAGCTCACCCGCCCCCGGGGAGGCCGTGGACTATGGCTACACCTTC
V gene: TRBV28; D gene: -; J gene: TRBJ1-5; clone size: once; CDR3 protein: CASSFARSNQPQHF; CDR3 DNA: TGTGCCAGCAGTTTCGCTCGGAGCAATCAGCCCCAGCATTTT
V gene: TRBV27; D gene: -; J gene: TRBJ1-1; clone size: -; CDR3 protein: CASSISQTGYRMNTEAFF; CDR3 DNA: TGTGCCAGCAGTATCTCTCAGACGGGGTATAGAATGAACACTGAAGCTTTCTTT
V gene: TRBV4-3; D gene: TRBD2; J gene: TRBJ2-3; clone size: -; CDR3 protein: CASSSSGGHTDTQYF; CDR3 DNA: TGCGCCAGCAGCTCTAGCGGGGGGCACACAGATACGCAGTATTTT
V gene: TRBV13; D gene: TRBD1; J gene: TRBJ2-1; clone size: -; CDR3 protein: CASSLYRDRVYNEQFF; CDR3 DNA: TGTGCCAGCAGCCTATACCGGGACAGGGTCTACAATGAGCAGTTCTTC
V gene: TRBV28; D gene: TRBD1; J gene: TRBJ1-5; clone size: -; CDR3 protein: CASSLSGTGGNQPQHF; CDR3 DNA: TGTGCCAGCAGTTTATCGGGGACAGGTGGCAATCAGCCCCAGCATTTT
V gene: TRBV5-1; D gene: -; J gene: TRBJ1-2; clone size: -; CDR3 protein: CASSSDSYGYTF; CDR3 DNA: TGCGCCAGCAGCTCCGACAGCTATGGCTACACCTTC
V gene: TRBV19; D gene: -; J gene: TRBJ1-5; clone size: few; CDR3 protein: CASSIGYRGNQPQHF; CDR3 DNA: TGTGCCAGTAGTATAGGGTACAGGGGCAATCAGCCCCAGCATTTT
V gene: TRBV4-3; D gene: -; J gene: TRBJ2-3; clone size: -; CDR3 protein: CASSHSGAPGPDTQYF; CDR3 DNA: TGCGCCAGCAGCCACTCCGGGGCGCCGGGTCCAGATACGCAGTATTTT
V gene: TRBV15; D gene: TRBD2; J gene: TRBJ2-5; clone size: -; CDR3 protein: CATSRSGTSGGIGETQYF; CDR3 DNA: TGTGCCACCAGCAGGTCCGGGACTAGCGGGGGGATCGGGGAGACCCAGTACTTC
V gene: TRBV2; D gene: -; J gene: TRBJ1-5; clone size: -; CDR3 protein: CASSAAGGMVENQPQHF; CDR3 DNA: TGTGCCAGCAGTGCGGCTGGAGGGATGGTAGAAAATCAGCCCCAGCATTTT
V gene: TRBV27; D gene: TRBD1; J gene: TRBJ2-1; clone size: -; CDR3 protein: CASSRDRGYNEQFF; CDR3 DNA: TGTGCCAGCAGTAGGGACAGGGGCTACAATGAGCAGTTCTTC
V gene: TRBV28; D gene: TRBD1; J gene: TRBJ1-1; clone size: -; CDR3 protein: CASKGQIPEAFF; CDR3 DNA: TGTGCCAGCAAGGGACAGATTCCTGAAGCTTTCTTT
V gene: TRBV6-5; D gene: -; J gene: TRBJ1-3; clone size: -; CDR3 protein: CASSSLSSGNTIYF; CDR3 DNA: TGTGCCAGCAGCTCCTTGAGCTCTGGAAACACCATATATTTT